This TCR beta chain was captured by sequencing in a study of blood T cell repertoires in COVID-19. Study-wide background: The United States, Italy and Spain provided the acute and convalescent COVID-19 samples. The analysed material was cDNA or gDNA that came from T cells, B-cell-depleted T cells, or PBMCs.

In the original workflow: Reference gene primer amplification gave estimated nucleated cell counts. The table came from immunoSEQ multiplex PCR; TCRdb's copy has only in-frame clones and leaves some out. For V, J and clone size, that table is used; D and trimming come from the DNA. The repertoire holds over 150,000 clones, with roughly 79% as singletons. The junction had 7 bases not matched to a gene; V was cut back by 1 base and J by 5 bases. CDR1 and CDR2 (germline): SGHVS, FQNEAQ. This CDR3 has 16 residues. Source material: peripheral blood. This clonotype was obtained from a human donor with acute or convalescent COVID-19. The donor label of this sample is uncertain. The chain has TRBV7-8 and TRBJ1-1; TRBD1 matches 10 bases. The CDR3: CASSLVTGGARTEAFF. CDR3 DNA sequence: TGTGCCAGCAGCTTAGTGACAGGGGGCGCGAGAACTGAAGCTTTCTTT.